The 19 T cell receptor beta chains presented below share a single source sample, sequenced in a study of Ad26.COV2.S vaccination and SARS-CoV-2 variants. TCRdb's copy holds only in-frame clones and misses some; the assay was immunoSEQ multiplex PCR. The sample carries roughly 700,000 clones, more than 80% recorded once. Documented treatment: some 20 received Ad26.COV2.S at low or high dose, single or two shots; several received placebo; per-sample allocation not given. Day 63 following the first vaccine or placebo injection was when the samples were taken. Sequences were derived from peripheral blood, sampled in a trial of Ad26.COV2.S vaccine versus placebo. These receptors all come from a person aged 18-65 years who received the Ad26.COV2.S COVID-19 vaccine or a placebo.

This chain links TRBV6-1 with TRBJ1-6; D uncertain. The germline V gene encodes CDR1 MNHNS and CDR2 SASEGT. Trimming cost V 2 bases and J 3 bases, with 5 bases left between them. CDR3 length: 14 residues. DNA of the CDR3: TGTGCCAGCAGTGAACTCGGCTATAATTCACCCCTCCACTTT. The encoded protein is CASSELGYNSPLHF.

V is TRBV19 and J is TRBJ2-7; a possible D gene is TRBD1 (6 bases). Germline loops: CDR1 LNHDA, CDR2 SQIVND (reference sequence). V lost 2 bases and J 2 bases, leaving 13 bases between the germline ends. There are 15 residues in the CDR3. The CDR3 reads CASSILQGKPYEQYF. The DNA for the CDR3 is TGTGCCAGTAGTATACTTCAGGGGAAGCCCTACGAGCAGTACTTC.

This chain connects TRBV6-5 to TRBJ2-5; D not resolved. Trimming shortened V by 0 bases and J by 5 bases, and 10 bases separated the two germline ends. CDR3 length: 14 amino acids. Germline CDR1 reads MNHEY; CDR2 reads SVGAGI. This chain's CDR3 is CASSYSDGRETQYF. DNA of the CDR3: TGTGCCAGCAGTTACTCAGACGGAAGGGAGACCCAGTACTTC.

This sequence joins TRBV30 and TRBJ1-3; tentatively, D is TRBD1 (5 bases). CDR3 length: 14 residues. Trimming removed 3 bases from V and 2 bases from J, with 11 bases in between. Germline CDR1 GTSNPN, CDR2 SVGIG (reference sequence). CDR3: CAWREPGAGNTIYF. The CDR3 region has the DNA TGTGCCTGGAGGGAGCCGGGGGCTGGAAACACCATATATTTT.

For the CDR3, the DNA is TGTGCCAGCAGCCCACGGACTAGCGGGAGAAGGACCTACGAGCAGTACTTC. Residues: CASSPRTSGRRTYEQYF. The rearrangement uses TRBV5-6 and TRBJ2-7; 13 bases line up with TRBD2. Germline assignment: CDR1 SGHDT and CDR2 YYEEEE. This CDR3 has 17 amino acids. The trim removed 4 bases at V and 2 bases at J, leaving 9 bases unmatched.

The chain has TRBV11-2 and TRBJ2-3; TRBD2 aligns across 8 bases. The ends lost 5 bases at V and 4 bases at J; junction bases unmatched: 11. The germline V gene has CDR1 SGHAT and CDR2 FQNNGV. This CDR3 is built from 16 residues. The CDR3 DNA follows: TGTGCCAGCAGCCTCCGGGGAGCGGGAGATCCAGATACGCAGTATTTT. This sequence encodes CASSLRGAGDPDTQYF.

In the case of this clone: The same CDR3 is also encoded by other DNA sequences in this sample. V usage is TRBV12-3 or TRBV12-4 and J usage is TRBJ1-5; D remains ambiguous. Trimming shortened V by 2 bases and J by 2 bases, and 4 bases separated the two germline ends. The CDR3 has 13 amino acids. For the CDR3, the DNA is TGTGCCAGCAGTTTAAGAGGCAATCAGCCCCAGCATTTT. Protein product: CASSLRGNQPQHF.

The J gene is TRBJ2-3, the V gene TRBV7-8, with 7 bases aligning to TRBD1. This CDR3 is built from 16 residues. With 5 bases clipped from V and 2 bases from J, the junction kept 10 bases outside the gene matches. Germline CDR1 and CDR2: SGHVS and FQNEAQ. CDR3 sequence reads: CASSPRQGIPTDTQYF. In DNA form, the CDR3 reads TGTGCCAGCAGCCCGAGACAGGGAATTCCCACAGATACGCAGTATTTT.

This chain joins TRBV3-1 (or the pseudogene TRBV3-2) and TRBJ2-5; D is uncertain. The CDR3 covers 12 residues. Per germline, CDR1 LGHDT and CDR2 YNNKEL (reference sequence). V was cut by 3 bases and J by 6 bases, with 8 bases left in between. The CDR3 loop reads CASSQRDQTQYF. The CDR3, as DNA: TGTGCCAGCAGCCAGCGAGACCAGACCCAGTACTTC.

V is TRBV25-1 and J is TRBJ2-1, with 8 positions matching TRBD1. Unmatched junction bases numbered 11, after V lost 7 bases and J lost 6 bases. Germline CDR1 is MGHDK and CDR2 is SYGVNS. The CDR3 sequence is 15 residues long. The CDR3 region is CASNYPGTGINEQFF. CDR3 coding DNA: TGTGCCAGCAATTACCCCGGGACAGGAATCAATGAGCAGTTCTTC.

This CDR3 is CASSAASGKLGEQFF. The DNA of the CDR3 is TGTGCCAGCAGCGCCGCTAGCGGAAAATTAGGTGAGCAGTTCTTC. The chain couples TRBV5-4 to TRBJ2-1; 7 positions match TRBD2. With V trimmed by 4 bases and J by 9 bases, 13 bases remained unmatched. CDR3 length: 15 amino acids. Per the germline V gene, CDR1 is SGHNT and CDR2 is YYREEE (reference sequence).

This rearrangement joins TRBV7-9 to TRBJ2-7; 7 positions agree with TRBD2. CDR3 length equals 13 residues. CDR1 is SEHNR and CDR2 is FQNEAQ in the germline V gene (reference sequence). The ends lost 5 bases at V and 2 bases at J; junction bases unmatched: 3. The CDR3 DNA reads as TGTGCCAGCAGCCTGGGAGGGCCCTACGAGCAGTACTTC. Encoded protein: CASSLGGPYEQYF. Complete variable domain (other parts from reference TRBV7-9 and TRBJ2-7): DTGVSQNPRHKITKRGQNVTFRCDPISEHNRLYWYRQTLGQGPEFLTYFQNEAQLEKSRLLSDRFSAERPKGSFSTLEIQRTEQGDSAMYLCASSLGGPYEQYFGPGTRLTVT.

The chain carries TRBV29-1 and TRBJ1-5; the D gene is possibly TRBD1 (5 bases). This CDR3 is built from 13 residues. Trimming shortened V by 4 bases and J by 6 bases, and 13 bases separated the two germline ends. CDR1 is SQVTM and CDR2 is ANQGSEA in the germline V gene. The CDR3 DNA reads TGCAGCGTTGGCGTGGGGGAAAGTCAGCCCCAGCATTTT. Translation gives CSVGVGESQPQHF.

Only one count was recorded for this clone. The CDR3 sequence is CASSPQGPQETQYF. CDR3 in DNA: TGTGCCAGCTCACCACAGGGGCCCCAAGAGACCCAGTACTTC. V is TRBV18 and J is TRBJ2-5; weak D call: TRBD1 (5 bases). Looked up from germline, CDR1 is KGHSH and CDR2 is LQKENI. This CDR3 has 14 residues. The V gene lost 1 base and the J gene lost 1 base, with 7 bases spanning the gap.

The rearrangement joins TRBV11-3 to TRBJ2-3, with 11 positions matching TRBD2. The germline V gene has CDR1 SGHNT and CDR2 YENEEA. With 3 bases clipped from V and 0 bases from J, the junction kept 5 bases outside the gene matches. CDR3 length: 17 amino acids. CDR3 DNA sequence: TGTGCCAGCAGCTTGGGACTAGCGGCTTCAAGCACAGATACGCAGTATTTT. It codes for CASSLGLAASSTDTQYF.

In the case of this clone: The sample has other DNA sequences that encode this CDR3 too. CDR3 residues: CAWSVQGDSPLHF. The CDR3 DNA follows: TGTGCCTGGAGTGTACAGGGTGATTCACCCCTCCACTTT. This chain connects TRBV30 to TRBJ1-6; tentatively, D is TRBD1 (6 bases). Germline V gives CDR1 GTSNPN, CDR2 SVGIG (reference sequence). The ends were cut back, 0 bases at V and 8 bases at J, with 8 bases in the middle. The CDR3 covers 13 residues.

The V call is TRBV3-1 (or the pseudogene TRBV3-2), the J call TRBJ2-1; 7 positions match TRBD1. This CDR3 comprises 14 residues. CDR1 and CDR2 (germline): LGHDT, YNNKEL (reference sequence). Germline trimming cut 0 bases from V and 6 bases from J; bases unmatched to any gene: 2. This CDR3 is CASSQENRGNEQFF. The CDR3 DNA sequence: TGTGCCAGCAGCCAAGAAAACAGGGGCAATGAGCAGTTCTTC.

The chain carries TRBV6-1 and TRBJ2-7; no definite D call. Germline CDR1 and CDR2: MNHNS and SASEGT. Trimming removed 3 bases from V and 2 bases from J, with 11 bases in between. CDR3 length: 14 residues. The CDR3 DNA is TGTGCCAGCAGTGACCCTGGGCAGGCCTACGAGCAGTACTTC. It yields the protein CASSDPGQAYEQYF.

This chain uses TRBV5-5 with TRBJ1-2; D unresolved. This CDR3 spans 13 amino acids. From germline, CDR1 is SGHKS and CDR2 YYEKEE (reference sequence). The V end was cut by 0 bases, the J end by 2 bases, with 5 bases between. CDR3 residues: CASSLVPNYGYTF. The CDR3 DNA is TGTGCCAGCAGCTTGGTCCCGAACTATGGCTACACCTTC.